The 11 T cell receptor beta chains reported below all come from one sample, sequenced in a study of graft-versus-host responses after intestinal transplantation. Clones were sequenced by immunoSEQ multiplex PCR, and TCRdb holds only the in-frame ones, with some missing. Of about 130,000 clones listed, approximately 90% are singletons. No antigen is known for these receptors. The source material was unstimulated CD4+ T cells sorted from spleen or lymph node cells, sampled before intestinal transplant. Every receptor here comes from a human donor who received an intestinal transplant.

This chain joins TRBV18 and TRBJ1-1, with D unclear. Deletions cut 3 bases from V and 7 bases from J, with 15 bases between. Germline values: CDR1 KGHSH, CDR2 LQKENI. CDR3 size: 14 residues. CDR3 bases: TGTGCCAGCTCACCCCTAAAGAGGGAGATTGAAGCTTTCTTT. This translates into CASSPLKREIEAFF.

The chain couples TRBV19 to TRBJ2-1; 9 nucleotides agree with TRBD2. The trim removed 5 bases at V and 4 bases at J, leaving 6 bases unmatched. Germline CDR1 LNHDA, CDR2 SQIVND (reference sequence). CDR3 length: 15 amino acids. CDR3 protein: CASSLSGGPYNEQFF. The CDR3 DNA sequence: TGTGCCAGTAGTCTCAGCGGGGGGCCTTACAATGAGCAGTTCTTC.

The chain links TRBV12-5 to TRBJ2-2; D is ambiguous. V lost 5 bases, J lost 9 bases, and 7 bases lay in between. From germline, CDR1 is LGHNT and CDR2 FRNRAP. The CDR3 runs 11 residues. In DNA form, the CDR3 reads TGTGCTAGTGGTGTAAGCCGGGAGCTGTTTTTT. Amino acids: CASGVSRELFF.

The chain has TRBV5-1 and TRBJ2-5, with 8 bases that match TRBD1. Per germline, CDR1 SGHRS and CDR2 YFSETQ. The CDR3 contains 18 residues. With 2 bases clipped from V and 3 bases from J, the junction kept 15 bases outside the gene matches. This chain's CDR3 is CASSFPYPGQAQKETQYF. In DNA form, the CDR3 reads TGCGCCAGCAGCTTTCCTTATCCGGGACAGGCACAAAAAGAGACCCAGTACTTC.

The rearrangement joins TRBV2 to TRBJ2-1; no firm D call. The CDR3 consists of 15 residues. Looked up from germline, CDR1 is SNHLY and CDR2 is FYNNEI. Trimming pared 0 bases from V and 7 bases from J, leaving 13 bases between. CDR3 bases: TGTGCCAGCAGTGAAGCGGGTAGGACGGTAAATGAGCAGTTCTTC. It is translated as CASSEAGRTVNEQFF.

V is TRBV7-2 and J is TRBJ1-2; D unresolved. The CDR3 length is 13 residues. Germline CDR1 and CDR2: SGHTA and FQGNSA. The V and J ends lost 5 bases and 4 bases respectively, with 11 bases between them. The CDR3 nucleotides read TGTGCCAGCAGCGCTGGTACAAGCTATGGCTACACCTTC. As protein: CASSAGTSYGYTF.

V gene TRBV12-5 combines with J gene TRBJ2-3, with unresolved D. Trimming left V 5 bases short and J 9 bases short, with 12 bases between. Germline V gives CDR1 LGHNT, CDR2 FRNRAP. The CDR3 runs 12 residues. The CDR3 DNA reads TGTGCTAGTGGTCCGGAAAGAAGAACGCAGTATTTT. It is translated as CASGPERRTQYF.

The chain recombines TRBV2 with TRBJ1-1; no firm D call. The CDR3 contains 14 residues. Germline values: CDR1 SNHLY, CDR2 FYNNEI. The germline V and J ends were trimmed by 5 bases and 6 bases, with 16 bases remaining between them. CDR3 region: CASSLLRDVAEAFF. CDR3 sequence (DNA): TGTGCCAGCAGTCTACTTAGGGATGTAGCTGAAGCTTTCTTT.

The rearrangement links TRBV21-1 to TRBJ1-2; the DNA was not compared with TRBD1, the D call given in the table. TRBV21-1 corresponds to a pseudogene. CDR3 length: 13 amino acids. The CDR3 loop reads CAIRDSGNYGYTF. In nucleotides, the CDR3 is TGTGCCATCCGGGACAGTGGGAACTATGGCTACACCTTC.

This CDR3 is CASSLWEGAPLHF. The CDR3, as DNA: TGTGCCAGCAGCTTATGGGAGGGGGCCCCCCTCCACTTT. The chain is built from TRBV7-3 and TRBJ1-6; TRBD1 agrees at 7 bases. Germline V CDR1 and CDR2: SGHTA, FQGTGA. The V gene end was trimmed by 2 bases and the J gene end by 13 bases; junction bases not matched to a gene: 5. There are 13 residues in the CDR3.

This chain connects TRBV15 to TRBJ1-2, with D possibly matching TRBD1 (5 bases). The CDR3 consists of 16 residues. The V end was cut by 0 bases, the J end by 5 bases, with 16 bases between. CDR1 and CDR2 (germline): LNHNV, YYDKDF (reference sequence). The CDR3 nucleotides read TGTGCCACCAGCAGAGATCCGAGTAGCGGGACGTATGGCTACACCTTC. This encodes CATSRDPSSGTYGYTF.